The entry below gives a single TCR beta chain sequence along with its context. Using a J-beta primer mix together with a sample-barcoded 5' primer, a second PCR was run for roughly 7 to 11 cycles. TCRdb re-called the 5' RACE reads through MiXCR, storing one row per CDR3 protein. The sample holds over 700,000 distinct CDR3 sequences; roughly 25% are singletons and the top ten take roughly a tenth. Germline V gene lookup returns CDR1 MDHEN and CDR2 SYDVKM. The CDR3 totals 17 residues. These data originate in a study of blood T cells in healthy people across ages. Each sample provided at least 5 micrograms of extracted total RNA. The sample also formed part of further work on T cells of mothers and their children. That source notes: There were over 9.5 million TCR beta CDR3 reads from each mother and around 2.7 million from each child. The search for persistent microchimeric T cell clones detected none.

The chain carries TRBV28 and TRBJ2-5, with 7 nucleotides matching TRBD2. The end of the DNA fits TRBJ2-7 better, so the J call may be wrong. The sequencing input was blood. The sequence was obtained from a boy aged 5 to 17 in good health. This CDR3 is CASEGSQGLAEPYEQYF. The CDR3 DNA reads as TGTGCCAGCGAGGGGTCCCAGGGCCTAGCGGAACCCTACGAGCAGTACTTC.